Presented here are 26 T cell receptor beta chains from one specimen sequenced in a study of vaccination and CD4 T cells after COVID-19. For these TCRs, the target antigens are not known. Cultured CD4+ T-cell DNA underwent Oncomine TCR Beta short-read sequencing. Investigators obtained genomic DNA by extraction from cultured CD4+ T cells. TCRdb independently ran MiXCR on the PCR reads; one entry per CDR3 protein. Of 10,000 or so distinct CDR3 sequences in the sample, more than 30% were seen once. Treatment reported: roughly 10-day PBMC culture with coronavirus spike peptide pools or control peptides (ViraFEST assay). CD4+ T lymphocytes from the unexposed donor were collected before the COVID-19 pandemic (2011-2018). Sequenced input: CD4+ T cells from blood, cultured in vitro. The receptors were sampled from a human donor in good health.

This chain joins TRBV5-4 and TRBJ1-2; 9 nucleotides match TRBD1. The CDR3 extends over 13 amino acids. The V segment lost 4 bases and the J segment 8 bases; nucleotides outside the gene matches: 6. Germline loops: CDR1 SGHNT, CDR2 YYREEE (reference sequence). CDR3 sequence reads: CASSMGQGNGYTF. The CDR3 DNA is TGTGCCAGCAGCATGGGACAGGGTAACGGCTACACCTTC.

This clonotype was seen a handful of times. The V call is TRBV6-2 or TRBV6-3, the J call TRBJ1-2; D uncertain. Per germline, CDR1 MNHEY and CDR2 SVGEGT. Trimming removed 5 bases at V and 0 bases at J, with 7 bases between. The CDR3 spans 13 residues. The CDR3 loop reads CASSTTTNYGYTF. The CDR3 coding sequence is TGTGCCAGCAGTACGACAACTAACTATGGCTACACCTTC.

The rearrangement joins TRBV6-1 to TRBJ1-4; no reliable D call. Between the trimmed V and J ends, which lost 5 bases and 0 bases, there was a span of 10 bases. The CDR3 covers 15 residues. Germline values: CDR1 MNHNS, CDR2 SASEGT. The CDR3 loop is CASSPLTTTNEKLFF. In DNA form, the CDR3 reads TGTGCCAGCAGTCCGCTTACCACAACTAATGAAAAACTGTTTTTT.

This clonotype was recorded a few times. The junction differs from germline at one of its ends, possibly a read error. The CDR3 here is CSVEGSGRDQETQYF. DNA for the CDR3: TGCAGCGTCGAAGGTAGCGGGAGAGACCAAGAGACCCAGTACTTC. V and J are TRBV29-1 and TRBJ2-5; 9 bases align to TRBD2. This CDR3 has 15 residues. Germline V gene sequence: CDR1 SQVTM, CDR2 ANQGSEA.

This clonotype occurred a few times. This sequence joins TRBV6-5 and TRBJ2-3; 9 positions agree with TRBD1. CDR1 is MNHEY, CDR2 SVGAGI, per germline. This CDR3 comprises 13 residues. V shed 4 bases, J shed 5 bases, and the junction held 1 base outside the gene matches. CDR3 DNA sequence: TGTGCCAGCAGTTTGGACAGGGGAGATACGCAGTATTTT. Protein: CASSLDRGDTQYF.

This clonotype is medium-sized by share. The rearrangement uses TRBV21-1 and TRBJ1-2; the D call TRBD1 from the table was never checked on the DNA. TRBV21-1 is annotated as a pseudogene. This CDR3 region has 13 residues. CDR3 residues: CARGAGAGYGYTF. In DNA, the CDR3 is TGTGCCAGGGGAGCGGGGGCGGGCTATGGCTACACCTTC.

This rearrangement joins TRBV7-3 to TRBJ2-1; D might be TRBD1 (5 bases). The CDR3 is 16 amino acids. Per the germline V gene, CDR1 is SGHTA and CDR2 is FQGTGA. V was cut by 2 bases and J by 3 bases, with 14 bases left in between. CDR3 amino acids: CASSLFTDTGYNEQFF. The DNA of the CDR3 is TGTGCCAGCAGCTTATTTACGGACACGGGCTACAATGAGCAGTTCTTC.

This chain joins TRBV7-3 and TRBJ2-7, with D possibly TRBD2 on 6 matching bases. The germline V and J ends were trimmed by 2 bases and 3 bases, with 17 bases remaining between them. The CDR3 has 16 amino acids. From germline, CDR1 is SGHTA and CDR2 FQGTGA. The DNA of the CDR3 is TGTGCCAGCAGCTTAGATCGAGCTGGAGGGGTCTACGAGCAGTACTTC. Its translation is CASSLDRAGGVYEQYF. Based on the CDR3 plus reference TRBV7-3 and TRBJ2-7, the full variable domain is GAGVSQTPSNKVTEKGKYVELRCDPISGHTALYWYRQSLGQGPEFLIYFQGTGAADDSGLPNDRFFAVRPEGSVSTLKIQRTERGDSAVYLCASSLDRAGGVYEQYFGPGTRLTVT.

The CDR3 bases are TGTGCCAGCAGCGTAGTTGTAGGTACGCAGTATTTT. Protein: CASSVVVGTQYF. The V gene is TRBV9, the J gene TRBJ2-3, with D hard to call. The germline V and J ends were trimmed by 0 bases and 8 bases, with 7 bases remaining between them. The CDR3 extends over 12 amino acids. CDR1 SGDLS and CDR2 YYNGEE come from the germline V gene.

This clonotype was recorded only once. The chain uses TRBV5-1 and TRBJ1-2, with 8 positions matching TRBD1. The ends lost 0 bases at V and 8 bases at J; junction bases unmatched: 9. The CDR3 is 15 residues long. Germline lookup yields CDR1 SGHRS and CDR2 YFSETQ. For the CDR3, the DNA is TGCGCCAGCAGCTTGGTGGGGGACAGGATGGAGGGCTACACCTTC. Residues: CASSLVGDRMEGYTF.

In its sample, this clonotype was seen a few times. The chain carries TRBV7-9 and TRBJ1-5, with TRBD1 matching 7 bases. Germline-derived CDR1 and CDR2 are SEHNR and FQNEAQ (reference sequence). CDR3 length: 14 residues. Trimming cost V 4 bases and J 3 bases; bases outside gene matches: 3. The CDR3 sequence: CASSSTGTNQPQHF. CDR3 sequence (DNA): TGTGCCAGCAGCTCGACAGGGACCAATCAGCCCCAGCATTTT.

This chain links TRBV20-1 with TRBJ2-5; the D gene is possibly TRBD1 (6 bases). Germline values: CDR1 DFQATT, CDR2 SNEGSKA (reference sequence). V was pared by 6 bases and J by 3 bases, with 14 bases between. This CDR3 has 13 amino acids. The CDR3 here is CSANGQNEETQYF. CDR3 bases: TGCAGTGCAAACGGACAGAACGAAGAGACCCAGTACTTC.

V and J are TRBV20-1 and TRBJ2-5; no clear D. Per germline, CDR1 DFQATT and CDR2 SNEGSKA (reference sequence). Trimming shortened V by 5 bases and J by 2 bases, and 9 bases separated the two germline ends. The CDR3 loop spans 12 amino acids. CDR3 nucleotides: TGCAGTGCTCGGACGGTACAAGAGACCCAGTACTTC. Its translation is CSARTVQETQYF.

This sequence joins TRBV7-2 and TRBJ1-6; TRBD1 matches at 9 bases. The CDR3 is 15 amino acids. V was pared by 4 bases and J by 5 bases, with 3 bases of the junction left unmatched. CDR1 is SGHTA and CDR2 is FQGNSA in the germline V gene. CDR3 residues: CASSSGQGHNSPLHF. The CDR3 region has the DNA TGTGCCAGCAGCTCGGGACAGGGCCATAATTCACCCCTCCACTTT.

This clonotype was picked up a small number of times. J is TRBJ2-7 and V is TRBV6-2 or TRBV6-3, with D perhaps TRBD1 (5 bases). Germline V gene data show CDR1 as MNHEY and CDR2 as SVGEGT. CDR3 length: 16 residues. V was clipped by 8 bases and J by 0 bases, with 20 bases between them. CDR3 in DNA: TGTGCCAGCTCCCTGAGAAGTGGGGCGAGCTCCTACGAGCAGTACTTC. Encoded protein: CASSLRSGASSYEQYF.

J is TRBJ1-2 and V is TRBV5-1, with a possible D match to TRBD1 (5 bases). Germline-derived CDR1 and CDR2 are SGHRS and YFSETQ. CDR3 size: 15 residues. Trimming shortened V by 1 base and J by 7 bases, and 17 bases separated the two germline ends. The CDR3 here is CASSLQEGSVRGYTF. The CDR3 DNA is TGCGCCAGCAGCTTGCAGGAGGGGAGTGTCCGTGGCTACACCTTC.

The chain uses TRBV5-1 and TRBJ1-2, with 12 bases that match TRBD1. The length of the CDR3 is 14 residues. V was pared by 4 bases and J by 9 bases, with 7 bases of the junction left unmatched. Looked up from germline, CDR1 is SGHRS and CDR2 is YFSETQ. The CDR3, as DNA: TGCGCCAGCAGCGAGGGACAGGGGGCGACGCGCTACACCTTC. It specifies CASSEGQGATRYTF.

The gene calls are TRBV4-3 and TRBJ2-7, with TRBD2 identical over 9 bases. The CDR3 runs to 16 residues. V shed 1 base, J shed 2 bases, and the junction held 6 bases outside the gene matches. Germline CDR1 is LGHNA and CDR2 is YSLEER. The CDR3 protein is CASSQGAEREAYEQYF. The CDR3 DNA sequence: TGCGCCAGCAGCCAAGGGGCCGAGCGGGAGGCCTACGAGCAGTACTTC.

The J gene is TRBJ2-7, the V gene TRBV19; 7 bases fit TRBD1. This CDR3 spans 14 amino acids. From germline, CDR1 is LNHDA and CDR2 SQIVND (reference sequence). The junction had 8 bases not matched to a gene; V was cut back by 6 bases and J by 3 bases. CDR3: CASRRATGHYEQYF. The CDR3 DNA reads TGTGCCAGTAGAAGGGCGACAGGGCACTACGAGCAGTACTTC.

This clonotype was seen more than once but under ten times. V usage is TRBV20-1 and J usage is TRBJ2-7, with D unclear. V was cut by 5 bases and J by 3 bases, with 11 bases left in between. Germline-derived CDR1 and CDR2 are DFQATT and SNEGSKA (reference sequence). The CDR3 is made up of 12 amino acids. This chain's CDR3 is CSAYSPGYEQYF. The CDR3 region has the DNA TGCAGTGCTTACTCTCCAGGCTACGAGCAGTACTTC.

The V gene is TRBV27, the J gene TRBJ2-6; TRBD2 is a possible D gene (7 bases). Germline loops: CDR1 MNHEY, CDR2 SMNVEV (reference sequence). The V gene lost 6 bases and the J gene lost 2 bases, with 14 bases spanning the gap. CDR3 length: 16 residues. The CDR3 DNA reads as TGTGCCAGCAGCCCGTGGGGGGGCCCTGGGGCCAACGTCCTGACTTTC. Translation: CASSPWGGPGANVLTF.

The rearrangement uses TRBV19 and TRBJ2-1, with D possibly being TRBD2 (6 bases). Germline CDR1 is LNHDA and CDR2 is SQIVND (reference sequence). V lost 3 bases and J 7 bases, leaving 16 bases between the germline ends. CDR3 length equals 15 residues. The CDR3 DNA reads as TGTGCCAGTAGTATTGGAGGGCAGCCCGGGAATGAGCAGTTCTTC. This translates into CASSIGGQPGNEQFF.

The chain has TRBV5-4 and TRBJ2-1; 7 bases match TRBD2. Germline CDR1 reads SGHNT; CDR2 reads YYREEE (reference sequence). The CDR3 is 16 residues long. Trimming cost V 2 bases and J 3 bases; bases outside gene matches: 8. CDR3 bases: TGTGCCAGCAGCTTACAACTAGCGAACATCTACAATGAGCAGTTCTTC. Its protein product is CASSLQLANIYNEQFF.

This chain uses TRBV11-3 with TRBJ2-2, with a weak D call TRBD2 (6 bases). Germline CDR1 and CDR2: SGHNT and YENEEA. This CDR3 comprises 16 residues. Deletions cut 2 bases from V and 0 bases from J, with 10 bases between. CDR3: CASSLKAGTNTGELFF. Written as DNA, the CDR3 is TGTGCCAGCAGCTTAAAAGCGGGCACGAACACCGGGGAGCTGTTTTTT.

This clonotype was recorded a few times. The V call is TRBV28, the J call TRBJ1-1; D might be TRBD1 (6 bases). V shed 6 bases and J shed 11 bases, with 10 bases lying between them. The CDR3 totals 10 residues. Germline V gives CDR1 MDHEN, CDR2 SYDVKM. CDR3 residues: CASRRGGAFF. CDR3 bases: TGTGCCAGCAGGAGGGGGGGGGCTTTCTTT. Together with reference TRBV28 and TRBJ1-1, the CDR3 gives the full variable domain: DVKVTQSSRYLVKRTGEKVFLECVQDMDHENMFWYRQDPGLGLRLIYFSYDVKMKEKGDIPEGYSVSREKKERFSLILESASTNQTSMYLCASRRGGAFFGQGTRLTVV.

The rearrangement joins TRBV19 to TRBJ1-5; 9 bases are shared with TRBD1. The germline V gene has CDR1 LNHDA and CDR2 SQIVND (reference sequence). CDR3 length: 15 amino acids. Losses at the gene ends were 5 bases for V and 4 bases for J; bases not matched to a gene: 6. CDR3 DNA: TGTGCCAGTAGTTTTATGGGGACAGGGAATCAGCCCCAGCATTTT. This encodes CASSFMGTGNQPQHF.